The 7 T cell receptor beta chains below come from one sample, sequenced in a study of tumor T cells in aggressive B-cell lymphoma (dated by TCRdb to 2017 to 2019). Libraries were prepared through the immunoSEQ multiplex PCR assay. TCRdb obtained this table from immuneACCESS and retained in-frame rearrangements with V and J assigned. These tables miss some clones; where compared with another copy, unresolved V genes account for less than half of the shortfall, and the remainder is unexplained. Counted in this sample were 9,000 or so clones; more than 75% of them appeared once. The biggest ten clones account for around 3.4% of the sample. The sequenced material came from tumor tissue. All receptors derive from an adult with diffuse large B cell lymphoma.

CDR3 residues: CASREGGGAGNEQFF. In DNA, the CDR3 is TGTGCCAGCAGGGAGGGCGGGGGGGCTGGCAATGAGCAGTTCTTC. The chain links TRBV6-5 to TRBJ2-1, with TRBD2 matching 9 bases. The trim removed 6 bases at V and 6 bases at J, leaving 9 bases unmatched. The CDR3 loop spans 15 amino acids. CDR1 and CDR2 (germline): MNHEY, SVGAGI.

The gene calls are TRBV14 and TRBJ2-3, with D possibly TRBD1 on 5 matching bases. V gave up 4 bases and J gave up 0 bases, with 17 bases separating them. Per germline, CDR1 SGHDN and CDR2 FVKESK. The CDR3 covers 17 residues. The CDR3 reads CASSRGWGHGSTDTQYF. The CDR3 nucleotides read TGTGCCAGCAGCCGAGGATGGGGCCACGGGAGCACAGATACGCAGTATTTT.

V usage is TRBV7-2 and J usage is TRBJ1-5; TRBD1 matches 9 bases. CDR3 length: 16 residues. With V trimmed by 2 bases and J by 5 bases, 7 bases remained unmatched. The germline V gene has CDR1 SGHTA and CDR2 FQGNSA. CDR3 amino acids: CASSLTGTGLYQPQHF. The CDR3 nucleotides are TGTGCCAGCAGCTTAACCGGGACAGGGCTTTATCAGCCCCAGCATTTT.

The rearrangement joins TRBV11-2 to TRBJ1-2; D uncertain. The V and J ends lost 0 bases and 5 bases respectively, with 16 bases between them. CDR1 and CDR2 (germline): SGHAT, FQNNGV. The CDR3 spans 16 residues. The DNA for the CDR3 is TGTGCCAGCAGCTTAGATGAGGGCCCGGGTTCTTATGGCTACACCTTC. Protein product: CASSLDEGPGSYGYTF.

This chain connects TRBV5-4 to TRBJ1-3; weak D call: TRBD1 (6 bases). CDR1 SGHNT and CDR2 YYREEE come from the germline V gene (reference sequence). The CDR3 contains 15 residues. V lost 4 bases to trimming and J lost 4 bases, with 15 bases between them. The CDR3 region is CASSKYRASGNTIYF. The CDR3 DNA sequence: TGTGCCAGCAGCAAATACAGGGCCTCAGGAAACACCATATATTTT.

The V call is TRBV5-4, the J call TRBJ2-2, with a possible D match to TRBD1 (6 bases). CDR1 is SGHNT, CDR2 YYREEE, per germline (reference sequence). V dropped 6 bases and J dropped 5 bases, with 20 bases sitting between them. The CDR3 runs to 16 residues. This CDR3 is CASIPKKQGPTGELFF. For the CDR3, the DNA is TGTGCCAGCATCCCCAAGAAACAGGGTCCAACCGGGGAGCTGTTTTTT. Complete variable domain (other parts from reference TRBV5-4 and TRBJ2-2): ETGVTQSPTHLIKTRGQQVTLRCSSQSGHNTVSWYQQALGQGPQFIFQYYREEENGRGNFPPRFSGLQFPNYSSELNVNALELDDSALYLCASIPKKQGPTGELFFGEGSRLTVL.

This rearrangement joins TRBV30 to TRBJ1-4; no definite D call. CDR1 is GTSNPN and CDR2 is SVGIG in the germline V gene (reference sequence). The CDR3 totals 13 residues. V lost 5 bases and J 0 bases, leaving 7 bases between the germline ends. CDR3 sequence: CAWAGATNEKLFF. The DNA for the CDR3 is TGTGCCTGGGCCGGGGCAACTAATGAAAAACTGTTTTTT.